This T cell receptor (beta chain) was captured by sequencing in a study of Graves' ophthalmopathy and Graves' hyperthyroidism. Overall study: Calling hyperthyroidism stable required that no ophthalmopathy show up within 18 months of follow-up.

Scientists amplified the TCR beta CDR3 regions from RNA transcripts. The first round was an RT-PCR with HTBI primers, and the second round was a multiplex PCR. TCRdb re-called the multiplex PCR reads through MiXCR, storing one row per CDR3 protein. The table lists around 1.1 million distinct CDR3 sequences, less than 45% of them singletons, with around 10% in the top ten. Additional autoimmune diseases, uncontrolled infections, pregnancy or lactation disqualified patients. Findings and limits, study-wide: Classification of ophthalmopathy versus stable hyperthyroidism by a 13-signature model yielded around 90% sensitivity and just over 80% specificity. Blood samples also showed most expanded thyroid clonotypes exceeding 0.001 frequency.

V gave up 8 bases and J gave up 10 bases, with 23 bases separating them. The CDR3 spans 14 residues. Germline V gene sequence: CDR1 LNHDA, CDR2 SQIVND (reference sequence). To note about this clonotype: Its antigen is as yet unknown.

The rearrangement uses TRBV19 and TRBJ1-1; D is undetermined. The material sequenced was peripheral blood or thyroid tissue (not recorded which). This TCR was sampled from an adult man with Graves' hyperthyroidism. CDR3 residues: CASEEWGGLQRAFF. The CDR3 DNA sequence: TGTGCCAGTGAGGAGTGGGGAGGTCTCCAGCGAGCTTTCTTT.